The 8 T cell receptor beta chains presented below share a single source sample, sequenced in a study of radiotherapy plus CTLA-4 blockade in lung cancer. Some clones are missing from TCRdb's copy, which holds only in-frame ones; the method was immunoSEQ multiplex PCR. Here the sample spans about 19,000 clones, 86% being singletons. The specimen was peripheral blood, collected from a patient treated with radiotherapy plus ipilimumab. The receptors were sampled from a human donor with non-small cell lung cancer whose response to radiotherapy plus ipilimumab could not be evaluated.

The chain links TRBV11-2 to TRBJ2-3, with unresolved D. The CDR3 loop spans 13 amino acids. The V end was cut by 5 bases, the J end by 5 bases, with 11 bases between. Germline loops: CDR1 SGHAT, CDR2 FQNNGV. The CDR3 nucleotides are TGTGCCAGCAGCCGACCCCGGGTAGATACGCAGTATTTT. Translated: CASSRPRVDTQYF.

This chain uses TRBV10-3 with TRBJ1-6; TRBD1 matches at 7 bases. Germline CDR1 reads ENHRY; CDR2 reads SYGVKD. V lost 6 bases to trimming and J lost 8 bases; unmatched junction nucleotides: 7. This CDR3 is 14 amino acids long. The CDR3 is CAIRTGERYSPLHF. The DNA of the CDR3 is TGTGCCATCAGAACAGGGGAAAGGTATTCACCCCTCCACTTT.

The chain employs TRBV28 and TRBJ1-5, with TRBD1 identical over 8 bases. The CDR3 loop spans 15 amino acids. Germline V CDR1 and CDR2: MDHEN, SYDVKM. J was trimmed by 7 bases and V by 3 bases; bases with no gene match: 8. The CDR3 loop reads CASSLPTGGKQPQHF. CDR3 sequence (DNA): TGTGCCAGCAGTTTGCCCACAGGGGGTAAACAGCCCCAGCATTTT.

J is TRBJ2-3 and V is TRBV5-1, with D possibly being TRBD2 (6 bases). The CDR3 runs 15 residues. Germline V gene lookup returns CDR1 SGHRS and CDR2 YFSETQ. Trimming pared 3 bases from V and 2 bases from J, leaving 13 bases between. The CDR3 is CASSSWRGYTDTQYF. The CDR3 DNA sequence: TGCGCCAGCAGCTCATGGCGGGGATACACAGATACGCAGTATTTT.

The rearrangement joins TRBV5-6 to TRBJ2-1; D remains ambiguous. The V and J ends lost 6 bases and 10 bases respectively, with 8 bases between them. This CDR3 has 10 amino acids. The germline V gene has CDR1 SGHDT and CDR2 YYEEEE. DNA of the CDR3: TGTGCCAGCATCATGAGGGAGCAGTTCTTC. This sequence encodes CASIMREQFF.

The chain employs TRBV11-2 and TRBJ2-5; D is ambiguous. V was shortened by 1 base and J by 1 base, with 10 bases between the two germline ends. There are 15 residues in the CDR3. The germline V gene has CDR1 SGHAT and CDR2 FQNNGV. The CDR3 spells CASSLALAPQETQYF. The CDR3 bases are TGTGCCAGCAGCTTAGCTTTAGCCCCCCAAGAGACCCAGTACTTC.

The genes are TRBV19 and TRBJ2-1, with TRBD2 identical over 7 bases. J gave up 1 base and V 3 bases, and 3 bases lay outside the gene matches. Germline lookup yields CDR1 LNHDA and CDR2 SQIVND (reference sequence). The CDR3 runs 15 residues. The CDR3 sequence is CASSIGLGSYNEQFF. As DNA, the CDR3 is TGTGCCAGTAGTATCGGACTAGGATCCTACAATGAGCAGTTCTTC.

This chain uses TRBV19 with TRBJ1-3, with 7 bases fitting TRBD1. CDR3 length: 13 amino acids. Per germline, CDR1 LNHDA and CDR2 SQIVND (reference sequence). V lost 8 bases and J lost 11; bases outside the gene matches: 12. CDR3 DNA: TGTGCCAGTGCGGACAGGCCCTGGGTCGCCATATATTTT. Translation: CASADRPWVAIYF. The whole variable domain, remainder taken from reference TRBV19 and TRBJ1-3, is DGGITQSPKYLFRKEGQNVTLSCEQNLNHDAMYWYRQDPGQGLRLIYYSQIVNDFQKGDIAEGYSVSREKKESFPLTVTSAQKNPTAFYLCASADRPWVAIYFGEGSWLTVV.